These 2 T cell receptor beta chains originate from one sample sequenced in a study of blood T cell repertoires in COVID-19. Assay: immunoSEQ multiplex PCR; the TCRdb copy retains only in-frame clones and omits some. The repertoire holds approximately 200,000 clones, with 80% to 90% as singletons. Sequenced: peripheral blood. The receptors derive from a woman aged 80 or older with acute or convalescent COVID-19.

In DNA form, the CDR3 reads TGCGCCAGCAGCCTGGAAAGGGGCTACGAGCAGTACTTC. Its protein is CASSLERGYEQYF. This chain connects TRBV5-1 to TRBJ2-7, with D tentatively TRBD1 (5 bases). This CDR3 is built from 13 residues. The germline V gene encodes CDR1 SGHRS and CDR2 YFSETQ. Trimming cost V 4 bases and J 3 bases, with 11 bases left between them.

The rearrangement uses TRBV19 and TRBJ1-4, with D possibly being TRBD1 (5 bases). This CDR3 has 13 amino acids. The V gene's germline CDR1 is LNHDA and CDR2 SQIVND (reference sequence). V lost 9 bases to trimming and J lost 8 bases, with 16 bases between them. CDR3 DNA sequence: TGTGCCAGCGGACCGCAGGGTTTCGAAAAACTGTTTTTT. Its protein product is CASGPQGFEKLFF.